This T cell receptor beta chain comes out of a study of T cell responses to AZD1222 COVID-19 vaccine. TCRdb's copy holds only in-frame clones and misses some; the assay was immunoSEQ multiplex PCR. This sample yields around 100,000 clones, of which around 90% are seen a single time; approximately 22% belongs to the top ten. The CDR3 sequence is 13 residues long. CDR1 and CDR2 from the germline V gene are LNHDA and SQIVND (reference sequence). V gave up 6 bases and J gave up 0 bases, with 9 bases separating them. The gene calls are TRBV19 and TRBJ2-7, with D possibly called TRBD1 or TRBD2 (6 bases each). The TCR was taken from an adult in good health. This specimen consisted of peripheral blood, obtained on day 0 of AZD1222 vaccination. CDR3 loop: CASRGGLSYEQYF. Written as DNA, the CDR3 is TGTGCCAGTAGAGGGGGGCTCTCCTACGAGCAGTACTTC.